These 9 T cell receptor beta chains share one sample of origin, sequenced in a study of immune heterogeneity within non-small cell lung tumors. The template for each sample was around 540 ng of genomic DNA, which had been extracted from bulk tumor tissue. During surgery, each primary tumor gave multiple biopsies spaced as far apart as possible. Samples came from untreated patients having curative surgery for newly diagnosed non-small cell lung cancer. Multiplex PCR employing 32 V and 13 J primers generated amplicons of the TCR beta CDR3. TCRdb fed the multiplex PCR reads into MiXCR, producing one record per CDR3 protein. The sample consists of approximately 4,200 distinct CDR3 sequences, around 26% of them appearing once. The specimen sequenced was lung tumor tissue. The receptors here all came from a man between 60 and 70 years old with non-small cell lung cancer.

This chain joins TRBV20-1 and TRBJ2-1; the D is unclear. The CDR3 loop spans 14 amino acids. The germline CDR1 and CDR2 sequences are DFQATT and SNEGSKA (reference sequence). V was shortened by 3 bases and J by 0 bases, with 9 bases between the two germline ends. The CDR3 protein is CSARWWRSYNEQFF. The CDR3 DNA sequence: TGCAGTGCTAGGTGGTGGCGCTCCTACAATGAGCAGTTCTTC.

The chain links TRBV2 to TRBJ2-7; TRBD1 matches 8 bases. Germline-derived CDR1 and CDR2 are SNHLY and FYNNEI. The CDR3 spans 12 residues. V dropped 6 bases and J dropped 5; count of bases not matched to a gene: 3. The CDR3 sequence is CASSVTGDEQYF. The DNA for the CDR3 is TGTGCCAGCAGCGTGACAGGGGACGAGCAGTACTTC. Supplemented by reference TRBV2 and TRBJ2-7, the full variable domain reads EPEVTQTPSHQVTQMGQEVILRCVPISNHLYFYWYRQILGQKVEFLVSFYNNEISEKSEIFDDQFSVERPDGSNFTLKIRSTKLEDSAMYFCASSVTGDEQYFGPGTRLTVT.

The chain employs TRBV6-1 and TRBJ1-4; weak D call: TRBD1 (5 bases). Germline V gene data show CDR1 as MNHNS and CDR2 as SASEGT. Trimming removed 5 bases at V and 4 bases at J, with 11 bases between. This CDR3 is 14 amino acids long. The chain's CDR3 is CASSPGRVNEKLFF. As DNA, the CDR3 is TGTGCCAGCAGTCCGGGACGGGTTAATGAAAAACTGTTTTTT.

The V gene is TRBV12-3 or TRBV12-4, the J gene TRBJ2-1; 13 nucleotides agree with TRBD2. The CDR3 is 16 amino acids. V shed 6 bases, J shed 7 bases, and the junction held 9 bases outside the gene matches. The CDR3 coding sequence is TGTGCCAGCAGCAACGGACTAGCGGGAGTTAATAATGAGCAGTTCTTC. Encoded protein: CASSNGLAGVNNEQFF.

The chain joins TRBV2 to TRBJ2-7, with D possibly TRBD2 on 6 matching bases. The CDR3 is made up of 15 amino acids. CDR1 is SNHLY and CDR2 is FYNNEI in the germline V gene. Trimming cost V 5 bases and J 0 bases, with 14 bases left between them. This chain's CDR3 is CASSLRTNISYEQYF. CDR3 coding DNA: TGTGCCAGCAGTTTACGGACTAATATCTCCTACGAGCAGTACTTC. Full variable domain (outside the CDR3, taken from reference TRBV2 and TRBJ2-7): EPEVTQTPSHQVTQMGQEVILRCVPISNHLYFYWYRQILGQKVEFLVSFYNNEISEKSEIFDDQFSVERPDGSNFTLKIRSTKLEDSAMYFCASSLRTNISYEQYFGPGTRLTVT.

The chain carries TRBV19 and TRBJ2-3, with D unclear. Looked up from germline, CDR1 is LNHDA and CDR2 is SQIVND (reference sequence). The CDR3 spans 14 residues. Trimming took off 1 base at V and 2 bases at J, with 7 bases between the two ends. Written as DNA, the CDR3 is TGTGCCAGTAGTATAGGAAGTGACACAGATACGCAGTATTTT. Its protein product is CASSIGSDTDTQYF.

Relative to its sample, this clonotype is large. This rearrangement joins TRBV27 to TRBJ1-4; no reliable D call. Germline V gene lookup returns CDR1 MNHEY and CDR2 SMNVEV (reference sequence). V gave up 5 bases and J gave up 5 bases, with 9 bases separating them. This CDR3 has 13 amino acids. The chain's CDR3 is CASSPRANEKLFF. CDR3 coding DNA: TGTGCCAGCAGTCCCCGCGCGAATGAAAAACTGTTTTTT. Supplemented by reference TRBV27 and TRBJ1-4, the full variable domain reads EAQVTQNPRYLITVTGKKLTVTCSQNMNHEYMSWYRQDPGLGLRQIYYSMNVEVTDKGDVPEGYKVSRKEKRNFPLILESPSPNQTSLYFCASSPRANEKLFFGSGTQLSVL.

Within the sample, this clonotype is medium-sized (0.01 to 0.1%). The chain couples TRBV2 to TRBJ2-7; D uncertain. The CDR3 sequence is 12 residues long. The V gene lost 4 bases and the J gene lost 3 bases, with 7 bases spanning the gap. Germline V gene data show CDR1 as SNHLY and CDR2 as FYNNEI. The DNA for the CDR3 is TGTGCCAGCAGTGTCGGTAACTACGAGCAGTACTTC. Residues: CASSVGNYEQYF.

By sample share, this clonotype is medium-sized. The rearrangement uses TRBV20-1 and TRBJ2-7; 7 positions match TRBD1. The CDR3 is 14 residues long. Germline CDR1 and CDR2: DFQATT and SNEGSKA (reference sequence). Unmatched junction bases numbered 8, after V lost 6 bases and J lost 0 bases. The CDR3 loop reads CSAQLPGGSYEQYF. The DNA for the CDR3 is TGCAGTGCCCAACTGCCAGGGGGCTCCTACGAGCAGTACTTC.